The 25 T cell receptor beta chains below come from one sample, sequenced in a study of shared clonotypes between healthy human individuals. Assay used: immunoSEQ multiplex PCR; TCRdb lists only in-frame clones, some missing. The data show under 1 million clones, 92% seen once. Positive CCR7 selection of CD45RO-negative cells yielded the naive CD8 cells, and terminally differentiated effector memory CD45RA+ cells were excluded. Material: naive CD8+ T cells sorted from blood. Receptors originate from a man aged 25 to 45 in good health.

The chain combines TRBV19 with TRBJ1-2; D not certain. The CDR3 covers 16 residues. In germline, CDR1 is LNHDA, CDR2 SQIVND (reference sequence). V was trimmed by 6 bases and J by 3 bases, leaving 20 bases between them. The CDR3 DNA sequence: TGTGCCAGTAGAGTACCCTTCGGGCAGCCCGACTATGGCTACACCTTC. This sequence encodes CASRVPFGQPDYGYTF.

The V and J genes are TRBV5-4 and TRBJ1-2; 9 nucleotides line up with TRBD1. The CDR3 sequence is 15 residues long. The J segment lost 2 bases and the V segment lost 5 bases, leaving 7 bases of the junction unmatched. Germline V lookup: CDR1 SGHNT, CDR2 YYREEE (reference sequence). The CDR3 DNA sequence: TGTGCCAGCAGAAGGGGACAGGGTAGGAACTATGGCTACACCTTC. Amino acid sequence: CASRRGQGRNYGYTF. Full variable domain (missing parts from reference TRBV5-4 and TRBJ1-2): ETGVTQSPTHLIKTRGQQVTLRCSSQSGHNTVSWYQQALGQGPQFIFQYYREEENGRGNFPPRFSGLQFPNYSSELNVNALELDDSALYLCASRRGQGRNYGYTFGSGTRLTVV.

The chain employs TRBV27 and TRBJ2-7, with D possibly TRBD2 on 6 matching bases. Trimming removed 8 bases at V and 2 bases at J, with 16 bases between. The CDR3 is 14 amino acids. CDR1 is MNHEY, CDR2 SMNVEV, per germline (reference sequence). CDR3 amino acids: CASRLGGGAYEQYF. In DNA form, the CDR3 reads TGTGCCAGCCGCCTAGGAGGCGGGGCCTACGAGCAGTACTTC.

In its sample, this clone was seen once. This chain uses TRBV7-9 with TRBJ2-1; 7 nucleotides match TRBD2. Germline V lookup: CDR1 SEHNR, CDR2 FQNEAQ (reference sequence). The CDR3 totals 16 residues. The junction had 12 bases not matched to a gene; V was cut back by 5 bases and J by 5 bases. The chain's CDR3 is CASSATSGTPNNEQFF. The CDR3 DNA reads TGTGCCAGCAGCGCAACGAGCGGGACCCCCAACAATGAGCAGTTCTTC.

The rearrangement joins TRBV6-5 to TRBJ1-2; no clear D gene. V dropped 2 bases and J dropped 7 bases, with 14 bases sitting between them. The CDR3 spans 14 residues. Germline values: CDR1 MNHEY, CDR2 SVGAGI. The CDR3 reads CASSYGPLVGGYTF. Written as DNA, the CDR3 is TGTGCCAGCAGTTACGGCCCCCTGGTAGGTGGCTACACCTTC.

The V gene is TRBV28, the J gene TRBJ2-2; 7 bases fit TRBD2. V lost 4 bases to trimming and J lost 3 bases; unmatched junction nucleotides: 8. Looked up from germline, CDR1 is MDHEN and CDR2 is SYDVKM. The CDR3 runs 16 residues. In nucleotides, the CDR3 is TGTGCCAGCAGTTCGGGGAGCGGGGAATACACCGGGGAGCTGTTTTTT. This sequence encodes CASSSGSGEYTGELFF.

The rearrangement links TRBV10-3 to TRBJ2-7; a possible D gene is TRBD2 (6 bases). V lost 9 bases to trimming and J lost 1 base, with 16 bases between them. This CDR3 is built from 14 residues. Germline V gene sequence: CDR1 ENHRY, CDR2 SYGVKD. The CDR3 loop is CAISPGLNSYEQYF. Written as DNA, the CDR3 is TGTGCCATTTCCCCGGGACTGAATTCCTACGAGCAGTACTTC.

The J gene is TRBJ2-3, the V gene TRBV2; 11 nucleotides align to TRBD2. CDR1 is SNHLY, CDR2 FYNNEI, per germline. This CDR3 contains 16 residues. V was pared by 7 bases and J by 5 bases, with 11 bases of the junction left unmatched. The CDR3 region has the DNA TGTGCCAGCATGAATCTAGCGGGAGGACGGATAGATACGCAGTATTTT. Protein product: CASMNLAGGRIDTQYF.

The V call is TRBV7-9, the J call TRBJ2-5; possibly TRBD1 for D (5 bases). The CDR3 is made up of 14 amino acids. CDR1 and CDR2 (germline): SEHNR, FQNEAQ (reference sequence). Trimming pared 5 bases from V and 5 bases from J, leaving 15 bases between. CDR3 sequence: CASSPDAGQETQYF. CDR3 DNA: TGTGCCAGCAGCCCTGACGCAGGGCAGGAGACCCAGTACTTC.

The rearrangement links TRBV7-6 to TRBJ1-2; 8 bases agree with TRBD1. Looked up from germline, CDR1 is SGHVS and CDR2 is FNYEAQ. CDR3 length: 15 residues. Trimming cost V 1 base and J 2 bases; bases outside gene matches: 3. CDR3 sequence: CASSLGGQANYGYTF. The DNA of the CDR3 is TGTGCCAGCAGCTTAGGGGGACAGGCGAACTATGGCTACACCTTC.

The V gene is TRBV28, the J gene TRBJ2-2; D unresolved. Trimming cost V 5 bases and J 1 base, with 8 bases left between them. This CDR3 has 14 residues. Germline V gene data show CDR1 as MDHEN and CDR2 as SYDVKM. CDR3 region: CASSTRQNTGELFF. CDR3 coding DNA: TGTGCCAGCAGTACCAGACAGAACACCGGGGAGCTGTTTTTT.

The rearrangement joins TRBV7-9 to TRBJ2-1, with 11 positions matching TRBD2. Germline CDR1 and CDR2: SEHNR and FQNEAQ (reference sequence). The V and J ends lost 5 bases and 3 bases, in that order; junction bases with no gene match: 3. CDR3 size: 15 residues. The CDR3, as DNA: TGTGCCAGCAGCGTCGGACTAGCGGGCTACAATGAGCAGTTCTTC. Protein product: CASSVGLAGYNEQFF.

This clone was observed once. The genes are TRBV5-4 and TRBJ1-1; D is uncertain. Germline CDR1 reads SGHNT; CDR2 reads YYREEE (reference sequence). V dropped 4 bases and J dropped 0 bases, with 13 bases sitting between them. This CDR3 comprises 15 residues. Here the CDR3 DNA reads TGTGCCAGCAGCCCCGAAACGTCGATGAACACTGAAGCTTTCTTT. Its translation is CASSPETSMNTEAFF.

The chain employs TRBV28 and TRBJ2-5; possible D gene TRBD1, 6 bases. CDR3 length: 15 amino acids. The V and J ends lost 6 bases and 4 bases respectively, with 18 bases between them. Germline CDR1 reads MDHEN; CDR2 reads SYDVKM. CDR3 region: CASRSGQSLGETQYF. CDR3 nucleotides: TGTGCCAGCAGAAGTGGACAGAGCCTAGGAGAGACCCAGTACTTC. The full variable domain, completed using reference TRBV28 and TRBJ2-5, is DVKVTQSSRYLVKRTGEKVFLECVQDMDHENMFWYRQDPGLGLRLIYFSYDVKMKEKGDIPEGYSVSREKKERFSLILESASTNQTSMYLCASRSGQSLGETQYFGPGTRLLVL.

The chain links TRBV4-1 to TRBJ2-1; 14 positions match TRBD2. Germline CDR1 is MGHRA and CDR2 is YSYEKL. This CDR3 is 18 amino acids long. The V and J ends lost 0 bases and 6 bases, in that order; junction bases with no gene match: 7. CDR3 bases: TGCGCCAGCAGCCAAGATACGGGACTAGCGGGAGTGGGCAATGAGCAGTTCTTC. Protein sequence: CASSQDTGLAGVGNEQFF.

The chain couples TRBV9 to TRBJ2-7; TRBD2 matches 12 bases. The CDR3 has 15 residues. J gave up 3 bases and V 2 bases, and 3 bases lay outside the gene matches. Germline CDR1 and CDR2: SGDLS and YYNGEE. CDR3 sequence: CASSVGLAGNYEQYF. The CDR3 region has the DNA TGTGCCAGCAGCGTCGGACTAGCGGGGAACTACGAGCAGTACTTC.

As to this clone: This CDR3 is also generated by other DNA sequences in the sample. The CDR3, as DNA: TGTGCCAGCAGCTTAGATCCGTTAAACAGAGACTACGAGCAGTACTTC. This gives the protein CASSLDPLNRDYEQYF. This chain uses TRBV11-2 with TRBJ2-7; no reliable D call. Germline CDR1 is SGHAT and CDR2 is FQNNGV. The CDR3 contains 16 residues. The V and J ends lost 0 bases and 3 bases respectively, with 15 bases between them.

The chain has TRBV19 and TRBJ1-1, with TRBD1 as a possible D gene (6 bases). Trimming shortened V by 7 bases and J by 4 bases, and 13 bases separated the two germline ends. The CDR3 has 13 residues. Per the germline V gene, CDR1 is LNHDA and CDR2 is SQIVND (reference sequence). The CDR3 spells CASKPQGGTEAFF. The CDR3 nucleotides are TGTGCCAGTAAACCACAGGGAGGCACTGAAGCTTTCTTT.

The rearrangement links TRBV10-1 to TRBJ2-7, with D perhaps matching TRBD1 (5 bases). This CDR3 spans 15 amino acids. Per the germline V gene, CDR1 is WNHNN and CDR2 is SYGVQD (reference sequence). The V end lost 2 bases, the J end lost 3 bases, and 14 bases lay between the germline ends. CDR3 sequence: CASSETGERNYEQYF. CDR3 sequence (DNA): TGCGCCAGCAGTGAGACAGGAGAACGCAACTACGAGCAGTACTTC.

A single count supports this clone. Different DNA sequences within this sample yield the same CDR3. The V gene is TRBV29-1, the J gene TRBJ2-2; possibly TRBD2 for D (7 bases). This CDR3 spans 14 amino acids. V lost 6 bases and J lost 2, with 13 bases in between. Germline loops: CDR1 SQVTM, CDR2 ANQGSEA. CDR3 nucleotides: TGCAGCGTCGAGGGGGGGGCTAACACCGGGGAGCTGTTTTTT. Protein product: CSVEGGANTGELFF.

This clone was observed once. J is TRBJ2-1 and V is TRBV15; 10 bases fit TRBD2. The CDR3 loop spans 17 amino acids. The trim removed 0 bases at V and 4 bases at J, leaving 6 bases unmatched. Germline V gene lookup returns CDR1 LNHNV and CDR2 YYDKDF (reference sequence). The CDR3 sequence is CATSRDPLAGVYNEQFF. Here the CDR3 DNA reads TGTGCCACCAGCAGAGATCCCCTAGCGGGAGTTTACAATGAGCAGTTCTTC.

V usage is TRBV11-2 and J usage is TRBJ2-1; 7 nucleotides agree with TRBD1. V lost 5 bases and J lost 9; bases outside the gene matches: 4. Germline loops: CDR1 SGHAT, CDR2 FQNNGV. This CDR3 contains 12 residues. CDR3 residues: CASSPRDSEQFF. The CDR3 coding sequence is TGTGCCAGCAGCCCCCGGGACAGTGAGCAGTTCTTC. The whole variable domain, remainder taken from reference TRBV11-2 and TRBJ2-1, is EAGVAQSPRYKIIEKRQSVAFWCNPISGHATLYWYQQILGQGPKLLIQFQNNGVVDDSQLPKDRFSAERLKGVDSTLKIQPAKLEDSAVYLCASSPRDSEQFFGPGTRLTVL.

The chain recombines TRBV5-1 with TRBJ2-4; maybe TRBD1 (6 bases). Trimming took 3 bases from V and 3 from J, leaving 16 bases between them. Looked up from germline, CDR1 is SGHRS and CDR2 is YFSETQ. This CDR3 comprises 16 residues. DNA of the CDR3: TGCGCCAGCAGCTCAATGGGGGCGTACGGCAAAAACATTCAGTACTTC. Amino acids: CASSSMGAYGKNIQYF.

The chain couples TRBV11-2 to TRBJ2-3, with 9 bases fitting TRBD2. The CDR3 has 18 residues. CDR1 SGHAT and CDR2 FQNNGV come from the germline V gene. J lost 0 bases, V lost 0 bases, and 7 bases had no gene match. CDR3 in DNA: TGTGCCAGCAGCTTAGATCGACTAGCGGACCGTAGCACAGATACGCAGTATTTT. This gives the protein CASSLDRLADRSTDTQYF.

This clone was recorded once. This chain links TRBV18 with TRBJ2-1, with D maybe TRBD1 (5 bases). This CDR3 is built from 14 residues. CDR1 and CDR2 (germline): KGHSH, LQKENI. V was shortened by 0 bases and J by 3 bases, with 6 bases between the two germline ends. CDR3 amino acids: CASSPPTDYNEQFF. CDR3 DNA: TGTGCCAGCTCACCACCGACAGACTACAATGAGCAGTTCTTC.